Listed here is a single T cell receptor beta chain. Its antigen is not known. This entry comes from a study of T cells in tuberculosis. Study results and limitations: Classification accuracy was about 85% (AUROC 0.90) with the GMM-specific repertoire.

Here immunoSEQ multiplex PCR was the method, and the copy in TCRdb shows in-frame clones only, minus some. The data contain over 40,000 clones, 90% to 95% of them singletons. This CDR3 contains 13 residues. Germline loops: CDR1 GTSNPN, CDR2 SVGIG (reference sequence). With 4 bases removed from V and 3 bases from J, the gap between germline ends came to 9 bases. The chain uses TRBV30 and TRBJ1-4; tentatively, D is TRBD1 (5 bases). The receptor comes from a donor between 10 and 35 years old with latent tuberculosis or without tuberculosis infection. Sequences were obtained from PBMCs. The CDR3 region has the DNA TGTGCCTGGAATCAGGGATCTAATGAAAAACTGTTTTTT. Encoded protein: CAWNQGSNEKLFF.